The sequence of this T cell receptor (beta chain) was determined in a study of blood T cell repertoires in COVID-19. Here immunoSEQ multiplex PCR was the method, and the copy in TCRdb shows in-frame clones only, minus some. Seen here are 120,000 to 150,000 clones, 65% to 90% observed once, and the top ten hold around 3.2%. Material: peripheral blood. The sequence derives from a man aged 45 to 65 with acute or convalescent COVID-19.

The CDR3 sequence is CASSIDRTINEQFF. The CDR3 DNA reads as TGTGCCAGTAGTATAGATCGAACTATCAATGAGCAGTTCTTC. The chain recombines TRBV19 with TRBJ2-1; D remains ambiguous. Germline loops: CDR1 LNHDA, CDR2 SQIVND (reference sequence). The CDR3 has 14 residues. V was clipped by 0 bases and J by 6 bases, with 9 bases between them.